This entry describes one T cell receptor (beta chain). Multiple V-beta primers and a C-beta primer amplified TCRB from RNA. From the multiplex PCR reads, TCRdb called clonotypes with MiXCR, one entry per CDR3 protein. The sample comprises about 8,400 distinct CDR3 sequences, about 74% of which are singletons, and 51% rests with the top ten. The data were taken from a study of tumor-infiltrating lymphocytes in glioblastoma multiforme. The sequence came from a male donor with glioblastoma. Sequenced material: brain tumor tissue.

CDR3 DNA sequence: TGCAGTGCTAGAGATGAGGCAATGCTGCATGAGCAGTTCTTC. Translation gives CSARDEAMLHEQFF. The gene calls are TRBV20-1 and TRBJ2-1; D remains ambiguous. The CDR3 sequence is 14 residues long. Between the trimmed V and J ends, which lost 0 bases and 8 bases, there was a span of 14 bases. Germline lookup yields CDR1 DFQATT and CDR2 SNEGSKA (reference sequence).